The entry that follows covers one T cell receptor beta chain sequence. Its antigen is still unknown. The input lacks base qualities; no much larger clone sits a single base away. The data were obtained in a study of OX40 agonist ivuxolimab in advanced cancers. About the full investigation: Ivuxolimab was an agonistic, fully human IgG2 monoclonal antibody directed against OX40 (CD134), a costimulatory receptor. Intravenous ivuxolimab was administered to patients every 2 weeks at six dose levels: 0.01, 0.1, 0.3, 1.5, 3 and 10 mg/kg. Among the approximately 54 dose-escalation patients, some 20 had hepatocellular carcinoma, 15 or so melanoma, 9 renal cell carcinoma and 9 head and neck cancer. The dose-escalation cohort was approximately 83% male with a mean age of around 62 years, ranging from about 20 to 80. Prior anti-PD-1, anti-PD-L1 or anti-CTLA-4 therapy was permitted, and roughly two fifths of dose-escalation patients had received checkpoint inhibitors. Partial responses occurred in three dose-escalation patients: two with cutaneous melanoma and one with hepatocellular carcinoma. The point of sequencing TCRbeta in the periphery was to test whether ivuxolimab changed TCR sequence diversity and drove clonal T-cell expansion. The monotherapy dose-escalation portion (N of about 50 patients) of the phase I ivuxolimab trial is reported in the paper.

Study-level results and caveats: After ivuxolimab, CD8+ T cells had more expanded clones than CD4+ T cells on average. In the 0.1-3.0 mg/kg groups, partial responders were among the patients with the lowest normalized peripheral clonal expansion, particularly in CD8+ T cells. The antigen specificity of the clonally expanded peripheral T cells was not determined. Clonal expansion of both CD4+ and CD8+ blood T cells was observed from baseline to week 6 at doses 0.1 to 3.0 mg/kg. Low levels of normalized T-cell clonal expansion were also seen in some nonresponding patients.

For sequencing of the TCRbeta CDR3 region, genomic DNA was extracted from the sorted cells. The immunoSEQ Assay was used for sequencing of TCRbeta CDR3 regions. TCRdb carries this immuneACCESS record with in-frame sequences only. Its versions omit some clonotypes, under half of them owing to an unresolved V gene in the studies checked, with the rest unexplained. This sample holds roughly 14,000 clones; more than 75% were observed only once. The ten largest account for around 45% of the sample. Patients with autoimmune disease history or receiving systemic immunosuppression were excluded from the trial. In every dose cohort, peripheral blood was drawn for TCR sequencing at baseline, cycle 4 day 1, and cycle 7 day 1. The samples were drawn from a first-in-human, open-label, multicenter phase I dose-escalation trial of ivuxolimab. The trial enrolled adults with locally advanced or metastatic head and neck squamous cell, hepatocellular, melanoma or renal cell carcinoma. Before TCR sequencing, CD4+ T cells and CD8+ T cells from peripheral blood were sorted into separate populations.

Counted from cysteine to phenylalanine, this CDR3 has 13 amino acids. Left in the record is the CDR3 DNA by itself, 39 bases read in frame from the first base. V is cut by 3 bases and J by 3 bases, and the space between the germline ends is 8 bases. CDR1 is given as LNHDA and CDR2 as SQIVND, both from the germline V gene (reference sequence). Recombination linked TRBV19 to TRBJ1-2; TRBD1 is a possible D gene, resting on 5 matching bases. The sequencing here drew on CD4+ or CD8+ T cells sorted from blood, taken in a trial of the OX40 agonist ivuxolimab. The clonotype comes from an adult with an advanced solid tumor such as melanoma, head and neck, liver or kidney cancer. The CDR3 amino acid sequence is: CASSMEGYYGYTF. The nucleotide sequence is given as TGTGCCAGTAGTATGGAGGGGTACTATGGCTACACCTTC.